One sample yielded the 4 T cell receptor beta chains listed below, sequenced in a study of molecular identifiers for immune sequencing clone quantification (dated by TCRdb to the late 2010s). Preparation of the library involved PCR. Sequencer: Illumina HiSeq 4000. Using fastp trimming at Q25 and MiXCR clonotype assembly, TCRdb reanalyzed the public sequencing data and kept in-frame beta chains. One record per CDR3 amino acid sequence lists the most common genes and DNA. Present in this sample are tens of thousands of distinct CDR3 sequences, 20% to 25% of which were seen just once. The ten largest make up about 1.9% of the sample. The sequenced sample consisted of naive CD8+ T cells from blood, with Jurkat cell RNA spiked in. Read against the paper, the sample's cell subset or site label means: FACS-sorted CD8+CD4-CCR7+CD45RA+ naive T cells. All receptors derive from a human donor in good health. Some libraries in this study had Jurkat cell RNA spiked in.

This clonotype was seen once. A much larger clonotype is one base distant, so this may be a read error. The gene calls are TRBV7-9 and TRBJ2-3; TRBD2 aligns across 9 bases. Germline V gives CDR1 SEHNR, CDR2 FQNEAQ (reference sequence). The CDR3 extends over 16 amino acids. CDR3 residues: CASSLGASGNTATQYF. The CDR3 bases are TGTGCCAGCAGCTTAGGGGCTAGCGGGAACACAGCTACGCAGTATTTT.

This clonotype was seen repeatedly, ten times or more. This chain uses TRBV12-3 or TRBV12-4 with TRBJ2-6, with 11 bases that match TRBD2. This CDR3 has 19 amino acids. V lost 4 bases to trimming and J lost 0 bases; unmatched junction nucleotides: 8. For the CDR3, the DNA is TGTGCCAGCAGTTCCTCGGGACTAGCGGCAAACTCTGGGGCCAACGTCCTGACTTTC. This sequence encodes CASSSSGLAANSGANVLTF.

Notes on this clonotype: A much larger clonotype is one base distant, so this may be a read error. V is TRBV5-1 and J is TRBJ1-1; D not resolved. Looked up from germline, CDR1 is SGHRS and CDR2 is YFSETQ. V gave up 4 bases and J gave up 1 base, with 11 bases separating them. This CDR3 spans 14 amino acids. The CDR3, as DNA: TGCGCCAGCAGCCCGTTTCCGCGGAACACTGAAGCTTTCTTT. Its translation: CASSPFPRNTEAFF.

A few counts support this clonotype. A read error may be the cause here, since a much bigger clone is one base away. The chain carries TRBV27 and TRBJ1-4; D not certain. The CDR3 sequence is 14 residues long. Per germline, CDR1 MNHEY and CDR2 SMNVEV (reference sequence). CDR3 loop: CASSLGRMGEELFF. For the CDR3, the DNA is TGTGCCAGCAGTTTGGGGAGGATGGGTGAAGAACTGTTTTTT.